Below, 3 T cell receptor beta chains from the same sample are listed, as sequenced in a study of shared clonotypes between healthy human individuals. Using immunoSEQ multiplex PCR, the repertoire was profiled, and TCRdb retains in-frame clones only, with some absent. Here the sample spans about 1.1 million clones, 70% to 85% being singletons. The sample taken for sequencing was memory CD4+ T cells from PBMCs. Indicated subset: CD45RA-negative fraction. The receptor source for this set is a man younger than 35 in good health. Some clones in this sample may be carry-over from other donors' samples.

This clone came up many times. This sequence joins TRBV6-6 and TRBJ2-7, with 8 bases lining up with TRBD1. Germline values: CDR1 MNHNY, CDR2 SVGAGI (reference sequence). Trimming removed 5 bases from V and 2 bases from J; junction bases left unmatched: 8. The CDR3 contains 15 residues. CDR3 in amino acids: CASSPSGDRTYEQYF. The CDR3 region has the DNA TGTGCCAGCAGTCCCTCCGGGGACAGGACCTACGAGCAGTACTTC.

The chain joins TRBV14 to TRBJ1-4; TRBD1 is a possible D gene (6 bases). V gave up 3 bases and J gave up 8 bases, with 10 bases separating them. CDR1 SGHDN and CDR2 FVKESK come from the germline V gene. There are 13 residues in the CDR3. The CDR3: CASSQRGVEKLFF. CDR3 DNA sequence: TGTGCCAGCAGCCAGAGGGGGGTGGAAAAACTGTTTTTT.

This clone was counted many times. V is TRBV4-3 and J is TRBJ2-2, with 7 bases identical to TRBD2. Germline trimming cut 0 bases from V and 4 bases from J; bases unmatched to any gene: 5. This CDR3 spans 16 amino acids. Per germline, CDR1 LGHNA and CDR2 YSLEER. The CDR3 sequence is CASSQEGGRVTGELFF. DNA for the CDR3: TGCGCCAGCAGCCAAGAAGGCGGGAGAGTCACCGGGGAGCTGTTTTTT.